This entry lists 5 T cell receptor beta chains sequenced from one sample in a study of blood T cell repertoires in COVID-19. Using immunoSEQ multiplex PCR, the repertoire was profiled, and TCRdb retains in-frame clones only, with some absent. The table shows about 49,000 clones, with 65% to 90% occurring only once. Sequenced material: peripheral blood. These receptors all stem from a woman older than 75 with COVID-19, enrolled during active disease.

This rearrangement joins TRBV12-3 or TRBV12-4 to TRBJ1-1; maybe TRBD1 (5 bases). V was cut by 6 bases and J by 6 bases, with 11 bases left in between. The CDR3 runs 12 residues. CDR3: CASSHRTPEAFF. The CDR3 DNA sequence: TGTGCCAGCAGCCACAGGACCCCTGAAGCTTTCTTT.

The V call is TRBV9, the J call TRBJ2-5; the D gene is possibly TRBD2 (5 bases). Trimming took 5 bases from V and 2 from J, leaving 10 bases between them. This CDR3 comprises 13 residues. Germline CDR1 reads SGDLS; CDR2 reads YYNGEE. In DNA, the CDR3 is TGTGCCAGCAGTAGGACTCTTCAAGAGACCCAGTACTTC. Its translation is CASSRTLQETQYF. Looking up the rest from reference TRBV9 and TRBJ2-5 gives the full variable domain: DSGVTQTPKHLITATGQRVTLRCSPRSGDLSVYWYQQSLDQGLQFLIQYYNGEERAKGNILERFSAQQFPDLHSELNLSSLELGDSALYFCASSRTLQETQYFGPGTRLLVL.

V is TRBV6-5 and J is TRBJ2-2, with D possibly matching TRBD1 (6 bases). Per germline, CDR1 MNHEY and CDR2 SVGAGI. This CDR3 is 15 amino acids long. Trimming took off 7 bases at V and 0 bases at J, with 12 bases between the two ends. This chain's CDR3 is CASTWTVTNTGELFF. Here the CDR3 DNA reads TGTGCCAGCACCTGGACAGTTACGAACACCGGGGAGCTGTTTTTT.

In DNA form, the CDR3 reads TGTGCCAGCAGTGAGGGAGGCGAGCAGTACTTC. Translated, it gives CASSEGGEQYF. The V call is TRBV6-1, the J call TRBJ2-7; D is possibly TRBD2 (6 bases). The CDR3 is 11 amino acids. Per germline, CDR1 MNHNS and CDR2 SASEGT. Trimming left V 3 bases short and J 6 bases short, with 6 bases between.

The chain recombines TRBV24-1 with TRBJ2-7; D is uncertain. V dropped 7 bases and J dropped 1 base, with 7 bases sitting between them. The CDR3 runs 12 residues. In germline, CDR1 is KGHDR, CDR2 SFDVKD. The CDR3 loop is CATRGTSYEQYF. The DNA for the CDR3 is TGTGCCACCAGGGGCACGTCCTACGAGCAGTACTTC.